The 10 T cell receptor beta chains below all came from one sample that was sequenced in a study of response to subunit inactivated influenza vaccine. From the RT-PCR reads, TCRdb called clonotypes with MiXCR, one entry per CDR3 protein. The table lists 500,000 to 600,000 distinct CDR3 sequences, about 11% of them singletons. Separately, the same data were catalogued under a study of T cells expressing NK-cell markers. As reported in that work: Generation of TCR beta cDNA was performed by 5'RACE template switching incorporating UMIs.

The sample in question was PBMCs from blood, obtained on the day of vaccination. Receptors were obtained from a man between 45 and 60 years old who received an inactivated influenza vaccine.

With regard to this clonotype: A much larger clone lies one base from this, so it may be a read error. The V gene is TRBV9, the J gene TRBJ2-3, with TRBD2 matching 10 bases. The CDR3 has 18 amino acids. Germline V CDR1 and CDR2: SGDLS, YYNGEE. The CDR3 loop reads CDSSVGVAGGTSTDTQYF. Here the CDR3 DNA reads TGTGACAGCAGCGTAGGTGTAGCGGGAGGCACAAGCACAGATACGCAGTATTTT.

The table lists this clonotype with a few counts. The gene calls are TRBV5-5 and TRBJ2-6; D might be TRBD1 (5 bases). This CDR3 has 14 residues. V was cut by 8 bases and J by 2 bases, with 11 bases left in between. CDR1 and CDR2 from the germline V gene are SGHKS and YYEKEE (reference sequence). The CDR3 bases are TGTGCCAGTGGTGACAGTACTGGGGCCAACGTCCTGACTTTC. Protein product: CASGDSTGANVLTF.

This chain joins TRBV20-1 and TRBJ2-1, with 8 bases lining up with TRBD1. V dropped 2 bases and J dropped 0; count of bases not matched to a gene: 6. CDR3 size: 16 residues. The germline V gene has CDR1 DFQATT and CDR2 SNEGSKA (reference sequence). The CDR3 region is CSARSTGGRSYNEQFF. The CDR3 DNA sequence: TGCAGTGCTAGAAGTACAGGGGGTCGCTCCTACAATGAGCAGTTCTTC.

V gene TRBV20-1 combines with J gene TRBJ2-3; 7 bases agree with TRBD1. The CDR3 runs to 14 residues. Germline assignment: CDR1 DFQATT and CDR2 SNEGSKA (reference sequence). The V gene end was trimmed by 0 bases and the J gene end by 6 bases; junction bases not matched to a gene: 6. CDR3 in DNA: TGCAGTGCTAGAGATAGGACAGGTAGTGATACGCAGTATTTT. It is translated as CSARDRTGSDTQYF.

This clonotype appeared a few times. V is TRBV20-1 and J is TRBJ2-1, with TRBD2 matching over 11 bases. Germline V lookup: CDR1 DFQATT, CDR2 SNEGSKA (reference sequence). The CDR3 length is 16 residues. With 4 bases clipped from V and 3 bases from J, the junction kept 8 bases outside the gene matches. The CDR3 reads CSATRLAGPFYNEQFF. CDR3 in DNA: TGCAGTGCTACAAGACTAGCGGGACCTTTCTACAATGAGCAGTTCTTC.

A few counts support this clonotype. This CDR3 reads CASILTGGPYGYTF. CDR3 nucleotide sequence: TGTGCCAGCATCCTTACAGGGGGGCCTTATGGCTACACCTTC. V gene TRBV6-1 combines with J gene TRBJ1-2; TRBD1 matches 8 bases. The CDR3 runs to 14 residues. V gave up 7 bases and J gave up 5 bases; unmatched junction bases: 9. CDR1 and CDR2 from the germline V gene are MNHNS and SASEGT.

This clonotype showed up many times. CDR3 sequence: CASSFTGGEQYF. Here the CDR3 DNA reads TGCGCCAGCAGCTTCACAGGGGGAGAGCAGTACTTC. This chain joins TRBV5-1 and TRBJ2-7, with 8 bases identical to TRBD1. The ends lost 2 bases at V and 7 bases at J; junction bases unmatched: 2. The CDR3 runs to 12 residues. Per germline, CDR1 SGHRS and CDR2 YFSETQ.

J is TRBJ2-1 and V is TRBV11-2; 7 positions agree with TRBD2. The germline gives CDR1 SGHAT, CDR2 FQNNGV. This CDR3 region has 14 residues. Trimming removed 5 bases from V and 9 bases from J; junction bases left unmatched: 10. CDR3 loop: CASSGGDYSGEQFF. As DNA, the CDR3 is TGTGCCAGCAGCGGGGGGGACTATTCGGGTGAGCAGTTCTTC.

The chain links TRBV12-3 or TRBV12-4 to TRBJ1-2; perhaps TRBD1 as D (6 bases). Trimming shortened V by 3 bases and J by 2 bases, and 10 bases separated the two germline ends. The CDR3 loop spans 14 amino acids. The CDR3 region has the DNA TGTGCCAGCAGTTTGGGGACACCAAACTATGGCTACACCTTC. It translates to CASSLGTPNYGYTF.

This clonotype was detected only a few times. The CDR3 sequence is CASSRGQRGGEKLFF. CDR3 nucleotide sequence: TGCGCCAGCAGCAGGGGGCAACGGGGGGGTGAAAAACTGTTTTTT. V usage is TRBV4-3 and J usage is TRBJ1-4; TRBD1 matches 7 bases. Germline CDR1 LGHNA, CDR2 YSLEER. V was clipped by 5 bases and J by 7 bases; unmatched bases: 10. The length of the CDR3 is 15 residues.